A selection of T cell receptor beta chains follows, all from one sample in a study of T cells after yellow fever vaccination. TCRdb called the 5' RACE reads again in MiXCR, with one record for every CDR3 protein. The sample contains about 150,000 distinct CDR3 sequences, 6.6% of which appear only once. Here the sequenced sample was CD4+ T cells sorted from PBMCs, taken 10 days after the yellow fever booster vaccination. The receptors originated from a man aged 25-40 years who received the YFV17D yellow fever vaccine. Each CDR3 is given with its conserved first and last residue. D genes are given only for firm matches. Rows may omit the clone size; those that give it use once, few, many or a size class.

NA | NA | TRBJ2-1 | TRBV7-7 | CASSQGRPLANEQFF | TGTGCCAGCAGCCAGGGACGCCCCTTAGCCAATGAGCAGTTCTTC
TRBD1 | many | TRBJ2-3 | TRBV20-1 | CSARGTGSADTQYF | TGCAGTGCCCGCGGGACAGGGAGTGCAGATACGCAGTATTTT
NA | many | TRBJ1-2 | TRBV7-2 | CASSQTGDYGYTF | TGTGCCAGCAGCCAGACAGGAGACTATGGCTACACCTTC
NA | NA | TRBJ2-7 | TRBV7-9 | CASSLHRADEQYF | TGTGCCAGCAGCCTACATAGAGCGGACGAGCAGTACTTC
NA | many | TRBJ2-1 | TRBV15 | CATSRDRGREANEQFF | TGTGCCACCAGCAGAGACCGGGGCAGGGAGGCCAATGAGCAGTTCTTC
NA | few | TRBJ1-2 | TRBV10-3 | CAISEIISFNSYGYTF | TGTGCCATCAGTGAAATTATCAGTTTTAACAGCTATGGCTACACCTTC
NA | NA | TRBJ2-5 | TRBV12-3/TRBV12-4 | CASSPRTAEETQYF | TGTGCCAGCAGTCCCCGGACAGCCGAAGAGACCCAGTACTTC
TRBD2 | many | TRBJ2-1 | TRBV7-2 | CASSSTIIAGGRNEQFF | TGTGCCAGCAGTTCCACGATAATAGCGGGAGGGCGGAATGAGCAGTTCTTC
TRBD2 | many | TRBJ2-7 | TRBV5-1 | CASSSGGDSSYEQYF | TGCGCCAGCAGCTCCGGGGGGGACTCGTCCTACGAGCAGTACTTC
NA | many | TRBJ2-3 | TRBV5-1 | CASSLAGAGDTDTQYF | TGCGCCAGCAGCTTGGCGGGGGCGGGGGACACAGATACGCAGTATTTT
TRBD1 | many | TRBJ1-2 | TRBV5-1 | CASSYTNRQGSYGYTF | TGCGCCAGCAGCTATACAAACAGACAGGGGTCCTATGGCTACACCTTC
TRBD1 | few | TRBJ1-2 | TRBV29-1 | CSTEGQGGRRTF | TGCAGTACTGAGGGACAGGGGGGACGGCGCACCTTC
NA | many | TRBJ2-3 | TRBV11-2 | CASSTSVNTQYF | TGTGCCAGCAGCACTAGTGTAAATACGCAGTATTTT
TRBD2 | many | TRBJ2-1 | TRBV10-2 | CASLLAGGTFGYNEQFF | TGCGCCAGCCTACTAGCGGGAGGAACCTTTGGATACAATGAGCAGTTCTTC
NA | NA | TRBJ2-1 | TRBV5-4 | CASSFPTGRWYNEQFF | TGTGCCAGCAGCTTTCCGACTGGGAGGTGGTACAATGAGCAGTTCTTC
NA | few | TRBJ2-7 | TRBV5-1 | CAGSPSPGSSYEQYF | TGCGCCGGCAGCCCTTCTCCAGGTAGCTCCTACGAGCAGTACTTC
NA | many | TRBJ2-7 | TRBV7-9 | CASAHYRGLMYEQYF | TGTGCCAGCGCCCACTACCGGGGGCTAATGTACGAGCAGTACTTC
NA | many | TRBJ1-5 | TRBV16 | CASSLGPSQTNQPQHF | TGTGCCAGCAGCCTCGGACCATCGCAGACAAATCAGCCCCAGCATTTT
TRBD2 | many | TRBJ2-1 | TRBV12-3/TRBV12-4 | CASRGLAGGPNEQFF | TGTGCCAGCAGGGGACTAGCGGGAGGGCCTAATGAGCAGTTCTTC
TRBD2 | many | TRBJ2-7 | TRBV10-3 | CAISESMLAGWDEQYF | TGTGCCATCAGTGAGTCTATGCTAGCGGGATGGGACGAGCAGTACTTC
NA | many | TRBJ1-1 | TRBV6-6 | CASSPSHTEAFF | TGTGCCAGCAGCCCCTCCCACACTGAAGCTTTCTTT
TRBD2 | NA | TRBJ2-4 | TRBV29-1 | CSAGASGKNIQYF | TGCAGCGCGGGGGCTAGCGGGAAAAACATTCAGTACTTC
TRBD1 | many | TRBJ2-1 | TRBV11-2 | CASSVRQGGHEQFF | TGTGCCAGCAGCGTCCGACAGGGGGGGCATGAGCAGTTCTTC
TRBD1 | NA | TRBJ1-2 | TRBV15 | CATSSPDRGNGYTF | TGTGCCACCAGCAGCCCCGACAGGGGGAATGGCTACACCTTC
TRBD2 | many | TRBJ2-5 | TRBV30 | CAWSEGGSQETQYF | TGTGCCTGGAGTGAAGGCGGGAGTCAAGAGACCCAGTACTTC
NA | many | TRBJ1-1 | TRBV12-3/TRBV12-4 | CASSFVWGAPMNTEAFF | TGTGCCAGCAGTTTTGTATGGGGGGCCCCCATGAACACTGAAGCTTTCTTT
NA | NA | TRBJ2-1 | TRBV19 | CASSIRGDEQFF | TGTGCCAGTAGTATCCGAGGGGATGAGCAGTTCTTC
NA | many | TRBJ2-5 | TRBV6-5 | CASSYDSGPQETQYF | TGTGCCAGCAGTTACGATAGCGGACCTCAAGAGACCCAGTACTTC